These 5 T cell receptor beta chains came from one sample sequenced in a study of blood T cell repertoires in COVID-19. Generated by immunoSEQ multiplex PCR, the TCRdb table keeps only in-frame clones and is missing some. The sample has tens of thousands of clones; 70% to 90% are singletons. The specimen sequenced was peripheral blood. The receptors derive from a human donor in a cohort sampled during active COVID-19.

V is TRBV2 and J is TRBJ1-2, with D possibly TRBD1 on 5 matching bases. Trimming took 1 base from V and 0 from J, leaving 9 bases between them. CDR3 length equals 15 residues. The germline V gene has CDR1 SNHLY and CDR2 FYNNEI. In nucleotides, the CDR3 is TGTGCCAGCAGTGAAGGCAGGGCGCCTAACTATGGCTACACCTTC. It specifies CASSEGRAPNYGYTF.

V and J are TRBV27 and TRBJ1-2; 9 bases are shared with TRBD1. From germline, CDR1 is MNHEY and CDR2 SMNVEV (reference sequence). CDR3 length: 14 amino acids. V lost 8 bases and J lost 4; bases outside the gene matches: 8. This CDR3 reads CASQKTGGGYGYTF. DNA of the CDR3: TGTGCCAGCCAAAAAACAGGGGGCGGCTATGGCTACACCTTC.

The chain combines TRBV4-1 with TRBJ1-6; TRBD1 matches 8 bases. CDR1 and CDR2 (germline): MGHRA, YSYEKL. The CDR3 is made up of 15 amino acids. V shed 1 base, J shed 4 bases, and the junction held 0 bases outside the gene matches. This CDR3 is CASSQGTGYNSPLHF. In DNA form, the CDR3 reads TGCGCCAGCAGCCAAGGGACAGGGTATAATTCACCCCTCCACTTT.

The chain is built from TRBV28 and TRBJ2-7; 11 nucleotides line up with TRBD1. CDR3 length equals 15 residues. The germline V gene encodes CDR1 MDHEN and CDR2 SYDVKM. V gave up 5 bases and J gave up 7 bases; unmatched junction bases: 10. As DNA, the CDR3 is TGTGCCAGCAGTCCTCGGACAGGGGGCTTGGGGGAGCAGTACTTC. Translated: CASSPRTGGLGEQYF.

The rearrangement links TRBV7-6 to TRBJ1-1, with a weak D call TRBD1 (6 bases). CDR3 length: 15 residues. The V end lost 2 bases, the J end lost 1 base, and 11 bases lay between the germline ends. Germline CDR1 SGHVS, CDR2 FNYEAQ. The CDR3 reads CASSLRAGENTEAFF. CDR3 coding DNA: TGTGCCAGCAGCTTACGGGCAGGGGAGAACACTGAAGCTTTCTTT.